This TCR beta chain is from a study of T cell repertoires in cytomegalovirus infection. Across the study: Through public TCR beta signatures, both CMV infection and matching HLA type were indicated.

The J segment lost 6 bases and the V segment lost 5 bases, leaving 6 bases of the junction unmatched. The CDR3 spans 14 residues. Germline V gives CDR1 SNHLY, CDR2 FYNNEI. This clonotype was recorded once. Its specificity is unknown. TCRdb processed the reads anew with MiXCR; each CDR3 protein has one entry. The table shows under 200,000 distinct CDR3 sequences, with 28% occurring only once. Study outcomes and limitations: What dominated the ex vivo response were HLA-C-restricted CMV-specific TCR beta clonotypes.

The material sequenced was PBMCs. The receptor comes from a human donor in good health (CMV status not recorded). Some clones in this sample may be carry-over from other donors' samples. The rearrangement uses TRBV2 and TRBJ2-7; TRBD2 aligns across 11 bases. The CDR3 DNA follows: TGTGCCAGCAGTCTACTAGCGGGGGATTCCGAGCAGTACTTC. Its protein is CASSLLAGDSEQYF. Together with reference TRBV2 and TRBJ2-7, the CDR3 gives the full variable domain: EPEVTQTPSHQVTQMGQEVILRCVPISNHLYFYWYRQILGQKVEFLVSFYNNEISEKSEIFDDQFSVERPDGSNFTLKIRSTKLEDSAMYFCASSLLAGDSEQYFGPGTRLTVT.